This entry lists 16 T cell receptor beta chains sequenced from one sample in a study of metastatic and nonmetastatic thyroid tumors. MiXCR was used by TCRdb to re-call the PCR reads. The repertoire holds roughly 24,000 clones, with 21% as singletons. Each patient went into thyroid surgery without having received any treatment. The sample comprised blood. The receptors derive from a male donor with papillary thyroid cancer or a benign thyroid nodule (not recorded which). Some clones in this sample may be carry-over from other donors' samples.

In its sample, this clone ranks as medium-sized (0.01 to 0.1%). The rearrangement uses TRBV20-1 and TRBJ1-3, with 9 nucleotides matching TRBD1. The V gene's germline CDR1 is DFQATT and CDR2 SNEGSKA (reference sequence). V trimming: 0 bases; J trimming: 5 bases; junction bases outside the gene matches: 8. The CDR3 length is 16 residues. The CDR3 spells CSARDYGDRERNTIYF. The CDR3 DNA is TGCAGTGCTAGAGATTACGGGGACAGGGAAAGAAACACCATATATTTT.

This clone was seen repeatedly, ten times or more. The chain links TRBV5-6 to TRBJ1-1; tentatively, D is TRBD1 (6 bases). Germline V gene sequence: CDR1 SGHDT, CDR2 YYEEEE. The CDR3 totals 15 residues. Trimming pared 4 bases from V and 0 bases from J, leaving 13 bases between. The CDR3 coding sequence is TGTGCCAGCAGCCACTCACAGGGTTTGAACACTGAAGCTTTCTTT. Its protein product is CASSHSQGLNTEAFF. Full variable domain (remainder filled in from reference TRBV5-6 and TRBJ1-1): DAGVTQSPTHLIKTRGQQVTLRCSPKSGHDTVSWYQQALGQGPQFIFQYYEEEERQRGNFPDRFSGHQFPNYSSELNVNALLLGDSALYLCASSHSQGLNTEAFFGQGTRLTVV.

This clone was seen many times. As DNA, the CDR3 is TGTGCCAGCAGCCAGGGACAGGGGAGGATGAACACTGAAGCTTTCTTT. Amino acids: CASSQGQGRMNTEAFF. The chain joins TRBV4-2 to TRBJ1-1, with 10 bases that match TRBD1. Per the germline V gene, CDR1 is LGHNA and CDR2 is YNFKEQ. CDR3 size: 16 residues. J gave up 0 bases and V 3 bases, and 4 bases lay outside the gene matches.

By its share, this clone is medium-sized. The DNA of the CDR3 is TGCGCCAGCAGCCCCGACTCGCCTACCCTCTACGAGCAGTACTTC. Amino acids: CASSPDSPTLYEQYF. The chain has TRBV5-1 and TRBJ2-7; D is uncertain. The germline gives CDR1 SGHRS, CDR2 YFSETQ. This CDR3 is built from 15 residues. The V end was cut by 4 bases, the J end by 3 bases, with 17 bases between.

A word on this clone: An end of the junction differs from the germline gene, which may be a read error. V usage is TRBV11-2 and J usage is TRBJ2-7, with 7 bases that match TRBD2. Germline V gives CDR1 SGHAT, CDR2 FQNNGV. The CDR3 consists of 14 residues. CDR3 nucleotides: TGTGCCAGCAGCTTGGGCGGGAGCTCCTACGGGCAGTACTTC. This codes for CASSLGGSSYGQYF.

V and J are TRBV20-1 and TRBJ2-7; 9 bases agree with TRBD2. There are 13 residues in the CDR3. The J segment lost 6 bases and the V segment lost 6 bases, leaving 9 bases of the junction unmatched. CDR1 DFQATT and CDR2 SNEGSKA come from the germline V gene (reference sequence). The DNA for the CDR3 is TGCAGTGCCCTCTTAGCGGGAGCGGGCGAGCAGTACTTC. Its translation is CSALLAGAGEQYF.

This chain links TRBV20-1 with TRBJ2-5; D gene ambiguous. V dropped 3 bases and J dropped 0 bases, with 5 bases sitting between them. Per the germline V gene, CDR1 is DFQATT and CDR2 is SNEGSKA (reference sequence). This CDR3 comprises 12 residues. The CDR3 DNA follows: TGCAGTGCTAGGCACGACCAAGAGACCCAGTACTTC. Its translation: CSARHDQETQYF.

As concerns this clone: At one end, the junction sequence differs from germline, possibly due to a read error. The chain uses TRBV4-2 and TRBJ2-3; 10 nucleotides line up with TRBD2. This CDR3 spans 16 amino acids. Germline-derived CDR1 and CDR2 are LGHNA and YNFKEQ. CDR3 DNA sequence: TGTGCCAGCAACCAAGTTGTAGCGGGAGGCGAAGATAAGCAGTATTTT. Encoded protein: CASNQVVAGGEDKQYF.

This clone was recorded many times. This may arise from a read error, as a much more abundant clone is one base away. The rearrangement joins TRBV5-1 to TRBJ2-3; 7 bases are a match to TRBD1. V trimming: 3 bases; J trimming: 0 bases; junction bases outside the gene matches: 1. CDR1 SGHRS and CDR2 YFSETQ come from the germline V gene. The CDR3 totals 14 residues. CDR3 loop: CASSWDSSTDTQYF. The CDR3 DNA is TGCGCCAGCAGCTGGGACAGTAGCACAGATACGCAGTATTTT.

This clone was found many times. V gene TRBV6-1 combines with J gene TRBJ2-1; 11 nucleotides match TRBD2. The junction had 9 bases not matched to a gene; V was cut back by 8 bases and J by 9 bases. Germline CDR1 and CDR2: MNHNS and SASEGT. The CDR3 length is 14 residues. In DNA, the CDR3 is TGTGCCAGCTTTAGCGGGAGGGCCCGGGCTGAGCAGTTCTTC. It specifies CASFSGRARAEQFF.

This clone has a count of ten or more. The chain joins TRBV20-1 to TRBJ2-1; TRBD2 aligns across 7 bases. V shed 0 bases, J shed 7 bases, and the junction held 15 bases outside the gene matches. Germline assignment: CDR1 DFQATT and CDR2 SNEGSKA (reference sequence). This CDR3 spans 17 amino acids. DNA of the CDR3: TGCAGTGCTAGAGATATGGTGGCGGGAGTTCTTTTGAATGAGCAGTTCTTC. Translation: CSARDMVAGVLLNEQFF.

This clone was recorded many times. The J gene is TRBJ1-1, the V gene TRBV28; TRBD1 matches 10 bases. The CDR3 has 15 amino acids. In germline, CDR1 is MDHEN, CDR2 SYDVKM. Germline trimming cut 5 bases from V and 5 bases from J; bases unmatched to any gene: 8. The CDR3 bases are TGTGCCAGCAGTCCCCGGACAGGGGGTGGGACTGAAGCTTTCTTT. Translating gives CASSPRTGGGTEAFF.

This chain connects TRBV6-2 or TRBV6-3 to TRBJ2-7; D might be TRBD1 (5 bases). The CDR3 runs 17 residues. The germline gives CDR1 MNHEY, CDR2 SVGEGT. V lost 6 bases to trimming and J lost 0 bases, with 21 bases between them. CDR3 coding DNA: TGTGCCAGCAGGGCCGAGGATATTCTGACAGACTCCTACGAGCAGTACTTC. The encoded protein is CASRAEDILTDSYEQYF.

This clone was recorded at least ten times. This chain connects TRBV19 to TRBJ1-5; D gene uncertain. The CDR3 is 18 amino acids. The V gene's germline CDR1 is LNHDA and CDR2 SQIVND (reference sequence). The V end was cut by 5 bases, the J end by 1 base, with 21 bases between. The CDR3 region has the DNA TGTGCCAGTAGTGGTGCCCTACGTTCCGGGCGCAGCAATCAGCCCCAGCATTTT. Translated: CASSGALRSGRSNQPQHF.

In its sample, this clone was seen a few times. V usage is TRBV2 and J usage is TRBJ2-5, with 7 bases matching TRBD2. Germline V CDR1 and CDR2: SNHLY, FYNNEI. V shed 7 bases, J shed 2 bases, and the junction held 7 bases outside the gene matches. The CDR3 has 14 residues. Here the CDR3 reads CASTEGGSQETQYF. Written as DNA, the CDR3 is TGTGCCAGCACCGAGGGAGGGAGTCAAGAGACCCAGTACTTC.

This clone showed up just a few times. The V and J genes are TRBV2 and TRBJ2-7, with D possibly TRBD2 on 6 matching bases. Trimming removed 3 bases at V and 4 bases at J, with 22 bases between. Germline values: CDR1 SNHLY, CDR2 FYNNEI. This CDR3 has 17 residues. The CDR3 region is CASSDRGRGSNRYEQYF. In nucleotides, the CDR3 is TGTGCCAGCAGTGACCGGGGGAGAGGGAGTAATAGGTACGAGCAGTACTTC.